One sample yielded the 17 T cell receptor beta chains listed below, sequenced in a study of early T cells in non-severe SARS-CoV-2 infection. One entry per CDR3 protein, called by TCRdb with MiXCR from the 5' RACE reads. Of roughly 120,000 distinct CDR3 sequences listed, about 15% are singletons. The specimen sequenced was whole blood. The origin of the receptors is an adult who was a healthcare worker with PCR-confirmed SARS-CoV-2 infection or an uninfected control (not recorded which).

V and J are TRBV2 and TRBJ2-1, with 13 bases identical to TRBD2. Germline V gene data show CDR1 as SNHLY and CDR2 as FYNNEI. This CDR3 contains 17 residues. The V gene end was trimmed by 4 bases and the J gene end by 2 bases; junction bases not matched to a gene: 5. CDR3 DNA sequence: TGTGCCAGCAGTGCTCGACTAGCGGGGGGCCCCTACAATGAGCAGTTCTTC. It codes for CASSARLAGGPYNEQFF.

The V and J genes are TRBV6-5 and TRBJ2-4, with D possibly matching TRBD2 (5 bases). Germline V lookup: CDR1 MNHEY, CDR2 SVGAGI. CDR3 length: 13 amino acids. With 2 bases removed from V and 7 bases from J, the gap between germline ends came to 9 bases. As DNA, the CDR3 is TGTGCCAGCAGTTACAGGGAGAGGAACATTCAGTACTTC. Translation gives CASSYRERNIQYF.

In its sample, this clonotype was seen many times. J is TRBJ2-7 and V is TRBV20-1, with D hard to call. Trimming shortened V by 4 bases and J by 0 bases, and 13 bases separated the two germline ends. CDR3 length: 14 amino acids. Germline values: CDR1 DFQATT, CDR2 SNEGSKA (reference sequence). CDR3 sequence (DNA): TGCAGTGCTATACGGACGGGCAGCTCCTACGAGCAGTACTTC. It translates to CSAIRTGSSYEQYF.

This sequence joins TRBV18 and TRBJ2-7; TRBD2 matches at 8 bases. CDR3 length: 14 amino acids. Germline CDR1 is KGHSH and CDR2 is LQKENI. With 3 bases clipped from V and 7 bases from J, the junction kept 8 bases outside the gene matches. This CDR3 reads CASSPSSGWSEQYF. In nucleotides, the CDR3 is TGTGCCAGCTCACCTTCTAGCGGGTGGAGTGAGCAGTACTTC.

With regard to this clonotype: The junction and the germline gene differ at one end; a read error may be behind it. The J gene is TRBJ1-6, the V gene TRBV5-1; 9 bases are a match to TRBD1. Germline lookup yields CDR1 SGHRS and CDR2 YFSETQ. This CDR3 contains 15 residues. The CDR3 DNA reads as TGCGCCAGCAGTTTGGAGACAGGGGGGAATTCACCCCTCCACTTT. As protein: CASSLETGGNSPLHF. Combining the CDR3 with reference TRBV5-1 and TRBJ1-6 gives the whole variable domain KAGVTQTPRYLIKTRGQQVTLSCSPISGHRSVSWYQQTPGQGLQFLFEYFSETQRNKGNFPGRFSGRQFSNSRSEMNVSTLELGDSALYLCASSLETGGNSPLHFGNGTRLTVT.

Many counts were recorded for this clonotype. V usage is TRBV5-5 and J usage is TRBJ2-7; D is undetermined. V was shortened by 3 bases and J by 5 bases, with 9 bases between the two germline ends. This CDR3 contains 12 residues. Germline V gene lookup returns CDR1 SGHKS and CDR2 YYEKEE (reference sequence). The CDR3 DNA is TGTGCCAGCAGCTCGGAGTCCCACGAGCAGTACTTC. Protein product: CASSSESHEQYF.

CDR3 bases: TGCAGTGCTTACCCGAGGAACACTGAAGCTTTCTTT. The encoded protein is CSAYPRNTEAFF. The J gene is TRBJ1-1, the V gene TRBV20-1; D remains ambiguous. From germline, CDR1 is DFQATT and CDR2 SNEGSKA (reference sequence). Trimming left V 5 bases short and J 1 base short, with 8 bases between. There are 12 residues in the CDR3.

This clonotype was counted only a few times. J is TRBJ2-4 and V is TRBV7-9, with a weak D call TRBD2 (6 bases). The germline V gene encodes CDR1 SEHNR and CDR2 FQNEAQ (reference sequence). Deletions cut 1 base from V and 15 bases from J, with 16 bases between. The CDR3 runs to 13 residues. The CDR3 coding sequence is TGTGCCAGCAGCTTAGGGTACGGGACTTTCCTGTACTTC. Its protein is CASSLGYGTFLYF. Full variable domain (rest looked up from reference TRBV7-9 and TRBJ2-4): DTGVSQNPRHKITKRGQNVTFRCDPISEHNRLYWYRQTLGQGPEFLTYFQNEAQLEKSRLLSDRFSAERPKGSFSTLEIQRTEQGDSAMYLCASSLGYGTFLYFGAGTRLSVL.

The chain couples TRBV7-3 to TRBJ1-1, with D uncertain. The CDR3 spans 13 residues. The germline gives CDR1 SGHTA, CDR2 FQGTGA. Deletions cut 8 bases from V and 3 bases from J, with 13 bases between. The CDR3, as DNA: TGTGCCAGCCGGCGGCGGCCGGACACTGAAGCTTTCTTT. It encodes CASRRRPDTEAFF.

This rearrangement joins TRBV5-4 to TRBJ2-2; no definite D call. This CDR3 contains 14 residues. Deletions cut 2 bases from V and 1 base from J, with 6 bases between. Germline V gene data show CDR1 as SGHNT and CDR2 as YYREEE (reference sequence). The CDR3 loop is CASSLRQNTGELFF. In DNA form, the CDR3 reads TGTGCCAGCAGCTTAAGACAGAACACCGGGGAGCTGTTTTTT.

V is TRBV5-1 and J is TRBJ2-3, with 8 bases that match TRBD2. V trimming: 4 bases; J trimming: 0 bases; junction bases outside the gene matches: 1. CDR1 is SGHRS, CDR2 YFSETQ, per germline. CDR3 length: 14 residues. CDR3 sequence: CASSVAGSTDTQYF. The CDR3 region has the DNA TGCGCCAGCAGCGTAGCGGGGAGCACAGATACGCAGTATTTT. Looking up the rest from reference TRBV5-1 and TRBJ2-3 gives the full variable domain: KAGVTQTPRYLIKTRGQQVTLSCSPISGHRSVSWYQQTPGQGLQFLFEYFSETQRNKGNFPGRFSGRQFSNSRSEMNVSTLELGDSALYLCASSVAGSTDTQYFGPGTRLTVL.

This clonotype came up many times. The rearrangement links TRBV6-5 to TRBJ1-6; 7 nucleotides match TRBD1. The CDR3 extends over 15 amino acids. Germline values: CDR1 MNHEY, CDR2 SVGAGI. V was pared by 2 bases and J by 6 bases, with 4 bases of the junction left unmatched. CDR3 in amino acids: CASSYRGGGNSPLHF. The CDR3 DNA reads as TGTGCCAGCAGTTACCGAGGGGGCGGTAATTCACCCCTCCACTTT.

This chain uses TRBV27 with TRBJ2-3, with 14 bases aligning to TRBD2. After removal of 5 bases from V and 2 bases from J, the junction contained 15 bases not matched to a gene. Germline assignment: CDR1 MNHEY and CDR2 SMNVEV (reference sequence). The CDR3 is 20 amino acids. The CDR3 spells CASSALPPGTSGGDTDTQYF. In DNA, the CDR3 is TGTGCCAGCAGTGCCCTGCCCCCCGGGACTAGCGGGGGAGACACAGATACGCAGTATTTT.

This chain links TRBV12-3 or TRBV12-4 with TRBJ1-1; D uncertain. CDR3 length: 13 residues. The germline V and J ends were trimmed by 2 bases and 7 bases, with 11 bases remaining between them. This chain's CDR3 is CASSLLGSGEAFF. The CDR3 DNA is TGTGCCAGCAGTTTATTGGGGAGCGGTGAAGCTTTCTTT.

This clonotype was detected a few times. The chain carries TRBV3-1 and TRBJ2-2; D remains ambiguous. The germline CDR1 and CDR2 sequences are LGHDT and YNNKEL (reference sequence). V was cut by 1 base and J by 6 bases, with 6 bases left in between. This CDR3 spans 13 amino acids. The CDR3 coding sequence is TGTGCCAGCAGCCAAGTTTACTCCGGGGAGCTGTTTTTT. It is translated as CASSQVYSGELFF.

The chain combines TRBV12-3 or TRBV12-4 with TRBJ2-2; D not certain. The CDR3 has 16 amino acids. Trimming cost V 0 bases and J 2 bases, with 10 bases left between them. The CDR3 nucleotides read TGTGCCAGCAGTTTAGCGCGCCCAGAAAACACCGGGGAGCTGTTTTTT. It translates to CASSLARPENTGELFF.

Only a few counts were recorded for this clonotype. The rearrangement uses TRBV4-2 and TRBJ1-5; D is possibly TRBD1 (5 bases). The CDR3 runs 14 residues. The germline V gene has CDR1 LGHNA and CDR2 YNFKEQ. V was pared by 4 bases and J by 8 bases, with 15 bases between. CDR3 DNA: TGTGCCAGCAGCCCTTCTGTCAGGGTAGAGCCCCAGCATTTT. Its protein is CASSPSVRVEPQHF.